These 5 T cell receptor beta chains share one sample of origin, sequenced in a study of blood T cells in healthy people across ages. For the second PCR, which ran for roughly 7 to 11 cycles, a sample-barcoded 5' primer and a J-beta primer mix were used. Using its own MiXCR run on the 5' RACE reads, TCRdb lists one record per CDR3 protein. Among hundreds of thousands of distinct CDR3 sequences listed, roughly 44% were seen once. What was sequenced was blood. The receptors stem from a man between 60 and 75 years old in good health.

The chain recombines TRBV12-5 with TRBJ2-1, with 7 bases that match TRBD2. CDR1 and CDR2 (germline): LGHNT, FRNRAP. The CDR3 is made up of 15 amino acids. After removal of 1 base from V and 6 bases from J, the junction contained 6 bases not matched to a gene. CDR3 protein: CASGLARGMINEQFF. The CDR3 nucleotides are TGTGCTAGTGGTTTGGCGCGGGGGATGATCAATGAGCAGTTCTTC.

Turning to this clonotype: One end of the junction varies from germline; a read error may be responsible. The rearrangement uses TRBV7-8 and TRBJ2-5; 12 bases map to TRBD2. The CDR3 has 20 residues. Germline V CDR1 and CDR2: SGHVS, FQNEAQ. CDR3 in DNA: TGTGCCAGCGGCTTAGTCCCCGGACTAGCGGGGAACGTGGACCAAGAGACCCAGTACTTC. Translation: CASGLVPGLAGNVDQETQYF.

The chain combines TRBV5-5 with TRBJ1-2; D not certain. The germline gives CDR1 SGHKS, CDR2 YYEKEE (reference sequence). The CDR3 length is 17 residues. V shed 1 base and J shed 2 bases, with 18 bases lying between them. The CDR3 bases are TGTGCCAGCAGCTTGCGCCAAGGAACTACATTAAACTATGGCTACACCTTC. Protein sequence: CASSLRQGTTLNYGYTF.

The gene calls are TRBV12-3 or TRBV12-4 and TRBJ2-5; D possibly corresponds to TRBD2 (7 bases). The CDR3 length is 14 residues. V lost 6 bases and J 2 bases, leaving 13 bases between the germline ends. The CDR3 protein is CASSGGLVQETQYF. The CDR3 DNA reads as TGTGCCAGCAGCGGGGGGCTGGTACAAGAGACCCAGTACTTC.

V usage is TRBV7-6 and J usage is TRBJ2-3; 8 bases align to TRBD2. V lost 3 bases to trimming and J lost 4 bases; unmatched junction nucleotides: 6. This CDR3 has 15 amino acids. In germline, CDR1 is SGHVS, CDR2 FNYEAQ. CDR3 sequence: CASSLTGTRADTQYF. The CDR3 DNA is TGTGCCAGCAGCTTGACCGGGACTAGAGCAGATACGCAGTATTTT.